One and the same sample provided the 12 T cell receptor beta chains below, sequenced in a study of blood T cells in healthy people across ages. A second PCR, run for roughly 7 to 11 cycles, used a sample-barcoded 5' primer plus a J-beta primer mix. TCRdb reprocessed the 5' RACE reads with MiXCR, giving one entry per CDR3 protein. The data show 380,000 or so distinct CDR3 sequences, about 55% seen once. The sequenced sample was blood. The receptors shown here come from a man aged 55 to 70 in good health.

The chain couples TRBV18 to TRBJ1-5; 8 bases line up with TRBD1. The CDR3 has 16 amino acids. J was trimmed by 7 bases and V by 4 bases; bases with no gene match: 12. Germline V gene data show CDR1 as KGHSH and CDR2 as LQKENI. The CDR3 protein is CASSREGQGRLQPQHF. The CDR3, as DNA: TGTGCCAGCTCACGAGAAGGACAGGGAAGATTACAGCCCCAGCATTTT.

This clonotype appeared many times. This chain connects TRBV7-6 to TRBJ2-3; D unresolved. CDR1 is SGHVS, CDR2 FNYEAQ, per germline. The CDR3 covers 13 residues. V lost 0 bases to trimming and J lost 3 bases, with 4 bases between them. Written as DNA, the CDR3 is TGTGCCAGCAGCTTAGCGAATACAGATACGCAGTATTTT. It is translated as CASSLANTDTQYF.

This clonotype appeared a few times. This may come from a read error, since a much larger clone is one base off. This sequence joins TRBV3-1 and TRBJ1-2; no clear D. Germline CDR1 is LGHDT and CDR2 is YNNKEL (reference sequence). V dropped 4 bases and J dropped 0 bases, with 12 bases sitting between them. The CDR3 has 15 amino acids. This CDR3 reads CASSLSSLTNYGYTF. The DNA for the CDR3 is TGTGCCAGCAGCCTTTCAAGCCTGACTAACTATGGCTACACCTTC.

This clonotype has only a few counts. The CDR3 sequence is CSVEEKLAGGNEQFF. DNA of the CDR3: TGCAGCGTTGAAGAAAAATTAGCGGGGGGCAATGAGCAGTTCTTC. V gene TRBV29-1 combines with J gene TRBJ2-1; 10 bases match TRBD2. The CDR3 is 15 amino acids. The germline CDR1 and CDR2 sequences are SQVTM and ANQGSEA. V shed 0 bases and J 6 bases; nucleotides not matched to a gene: 5.

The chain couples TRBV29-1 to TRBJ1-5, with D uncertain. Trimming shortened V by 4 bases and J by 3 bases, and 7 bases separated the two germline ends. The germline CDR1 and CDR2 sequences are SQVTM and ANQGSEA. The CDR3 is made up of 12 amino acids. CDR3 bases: TGCAGCGTTGCCGGAATCAATCAGCCCCAGCATTTT. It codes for CSVAGINQPQHF.

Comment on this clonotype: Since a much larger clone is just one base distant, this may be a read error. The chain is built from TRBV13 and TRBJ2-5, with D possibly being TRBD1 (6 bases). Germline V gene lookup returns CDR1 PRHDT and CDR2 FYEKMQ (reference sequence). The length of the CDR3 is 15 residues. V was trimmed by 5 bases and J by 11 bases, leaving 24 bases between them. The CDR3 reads CASSPYPTGLNEQYF. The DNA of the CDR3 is TGTGCCAGCAGCCCCTATCCGACAGGATTGAATGAGCAGTACTTC.

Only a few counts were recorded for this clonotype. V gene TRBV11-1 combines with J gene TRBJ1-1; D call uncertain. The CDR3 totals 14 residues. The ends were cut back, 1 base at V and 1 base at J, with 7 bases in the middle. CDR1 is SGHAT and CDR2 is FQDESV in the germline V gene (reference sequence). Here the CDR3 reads CASSLGRGNTEAFF. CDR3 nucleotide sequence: TGTGCCAGCAGCTTAGGAAGAGGGAACACTGAAGCTTTCTTT.

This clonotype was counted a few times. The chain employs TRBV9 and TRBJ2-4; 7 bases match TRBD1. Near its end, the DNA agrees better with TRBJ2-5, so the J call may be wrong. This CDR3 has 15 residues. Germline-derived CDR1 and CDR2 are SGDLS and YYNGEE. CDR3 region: CASSVIEGAGETQYF. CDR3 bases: TGTGCCAGCAGCGTAATAGAGGGGGCAGGGGAGACCCAGTACTTC.

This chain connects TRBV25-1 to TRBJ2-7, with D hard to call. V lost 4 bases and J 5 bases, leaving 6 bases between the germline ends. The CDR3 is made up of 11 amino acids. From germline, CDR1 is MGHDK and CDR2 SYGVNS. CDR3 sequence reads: CASSALDEQYF. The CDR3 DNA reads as TGTGCCAGCAGTGCGTTGGACGAGCAGTACTTC.

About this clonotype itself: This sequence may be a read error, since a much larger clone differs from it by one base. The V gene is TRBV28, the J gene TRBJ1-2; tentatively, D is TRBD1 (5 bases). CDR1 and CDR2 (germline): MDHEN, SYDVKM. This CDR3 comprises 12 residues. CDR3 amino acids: CAGSFKGIGYTF. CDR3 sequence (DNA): TGTGCCGGCAGTTTTAAGGGGATCGGCTACACCTTC.

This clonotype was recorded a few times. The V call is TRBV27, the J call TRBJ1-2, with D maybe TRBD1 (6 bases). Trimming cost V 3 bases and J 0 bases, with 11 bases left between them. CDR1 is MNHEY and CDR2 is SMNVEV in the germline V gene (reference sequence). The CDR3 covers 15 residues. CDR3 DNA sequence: TGTGCCAGCAGTTTTGGACGGACAGCTAACTATGGCTACACCTTC. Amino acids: CASSFGRTANYGYTF.

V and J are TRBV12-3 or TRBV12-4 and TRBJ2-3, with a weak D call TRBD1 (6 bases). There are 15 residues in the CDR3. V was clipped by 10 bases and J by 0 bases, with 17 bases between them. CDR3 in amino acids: CATTGGTHSTDTQYF. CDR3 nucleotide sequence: TGTGCCACTACCGGTGGGACACACAGCACAGATACGCAGTATTTT.